This T cell receptor (beta chain) was obtained from a study of blood T cells in healthy people across ages. With a J-beta primer mix and a sample-barcoded 5' primer, a second PCR ran roughly 6 to 11 cycles. TCRdb reprocessed the 5' RACE reads with MiXCR, giving one entry per CDR3 protein. The table lists around 1.5 million distinct CDR3 sequences, roughly 64% of them singletons. Study-wide results and limits: The study found more naive CD4+ cells and higher diversity in long-lived than aged donors.

Points on this clonotype: The target antigen is unknown.

CDR1 and CDR2 from the germline V gene are KGHDR and SFDVKD. Unmatched junction bases numbered 15, after V lost 5 bases and J lost 0 bases. This CDR3 is 20 amino acids long. Roughly 10 milliliters of peripheral blood were drawn from each donor. The sequencing input was blood. The sequence came from a man younger than 30 in good health. This chain joins TRBV24-1 and TRBJ2-6, with 7 bases identical to TRBD2. The CDR3 loop reads CATSGVSSGAETSGANVLTF. In DNA, the CDR3 is TGTGCCACCAGTGGGGTGTCCAGCGGGGCCGAAACCTCTGGGGCCAACGTCCTGACTTTC.